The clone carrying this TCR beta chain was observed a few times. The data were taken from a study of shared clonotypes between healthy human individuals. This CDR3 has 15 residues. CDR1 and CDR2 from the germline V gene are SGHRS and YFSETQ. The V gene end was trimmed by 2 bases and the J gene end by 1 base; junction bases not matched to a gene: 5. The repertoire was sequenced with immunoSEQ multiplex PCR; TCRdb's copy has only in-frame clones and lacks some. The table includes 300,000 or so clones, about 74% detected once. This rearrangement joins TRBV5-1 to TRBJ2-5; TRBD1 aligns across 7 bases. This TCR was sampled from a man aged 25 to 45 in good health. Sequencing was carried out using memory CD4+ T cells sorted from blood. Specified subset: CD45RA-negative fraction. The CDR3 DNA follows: TGCGCCAGCAGCTTAAACAGGGGTACCCAAGAGACCCAGTACTTC. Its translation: CASSLNRGTQETQYF.